The clone carrying this T cell receptor beta chain came up many times. Both iRepertoire HTBI primers and Arm-PCR of CDR3 regions were used to build the TCR beta libraries. TCRdb re-called the multiplex PCR reads through MiXCR, storing one row per CDR3 protein. The sample lists around 360,000 distinct CDR3 sequences, around 15% seen once, with about 19% in the top ten. The entry originates in a study of regulatory T cells in long-lasting Graves disease. Time point of the sample: newly diagnosed GD, antithyroid drugs for less than 3 months. The authors made the TCR library using RNA they extracted from PBMCs. These same data were also listed under a study on T cells in Graves' hyperthyroidism and ophthalmopathy. That publication notes: Ophthalmopathy was predicted by the model a median of roughly 6.7 months ahead of onset.

The starting material was peripheral blood mononuclear cells (PBMCs), obtained at new diagnosis, from a patient treated with antithyroid drugs. The clonotype comes from a young woman with Graves disease.

The DNA of the CDR3 is TGCGCCAGCAGCTTGGTTGGGCAGGGGACACTCTACGAGCAGTACTTC. This sequence encodes CASSLVGQGTLYEQYF. The chain couples TRBV5-1 to TRBJ2-7, with a possible D match to TRBD1 (6 bases). The CDR3 totals 16 residues. Trimming removed 0 bases from V and 3 bases from J, with 16 bases in between. CDR1 is SGHRS, CDR2 YFSETQ, per germline.